This T cell receptor beta chain was sequenced in a study of cytomegalovirus exposure and HLA in healthy donors. Turning to the study itself: The 550 to 800 first-cohort repertoires and the 100 to 150 validation repertoires shared the same platform, a later analysis reported.

Study-wide findings and caveats: First-cohort TCR clusters tended to co-occur in the roughly 120 validation repertoires, a later analysis found.

The table came from immunoSEQ multiplex PCR; TCRdb's copy has only in-frame clones and leaves some out. The sample lists more than 250,000 clones, 80% to 95% occurring once. Regarding this clone: Its matching antigen is unknown.

This clonotype originated in a woman in her 30s in good health and CMV-seronegative. Sample: PBMCs.

The CDR3 sequence is CASSLGLAATDTQYF. CDR3 nucleotide sequence: TGTGCCAGCAGCTTGGGACTAGCGGCAACAGATACGCAGTATTTT. The chain combines TRBV6-5 with TRBJ2-3, with TRBD2 matching over 11 bases. Germline-derived CDR1 and CDR2 are MNHEY and SVGAGI. V shed 6 bases and J 3 bases; nucleotides not matched to a gene: 5. The CDR3 runs 15 residues.